This T cell receptor (beta chain) was captured in a study of shared clonotypes between healthy human individuals. Study background: Plates per donor: three CD4 naive, three CD4 memory, two CD8 naive, one CD8 memory.

From CD4+ cells came CD45RA+ naive and CD45RA-negative memory subsets. This clone was recorded once. The CDR3 contains 15 residues. The V and J ends lost 3 bases and 5 bases, in that order; junction bases with no gene match: 8. Germline V gives CDR1 MNHEY, CDR2 SVGAGI. Clones were sequenced by immunoSEQ multiplex PCR, and TCRdb holds only the in-frame ones, with some missing. The sample holds some 2 million clones; 95% are singletons and the top ten take 0.13%. This clonotype was obtained from a man younger than 35 in good health. Sequenced: naive CD4+ T cells sorted from blood. The subset here: CD45RA+ positively selected. The chain recombines TRBV6-5 with TRBJ2-7, with 9 bases matching TRBD1. CDR3 protein: CASSYQQGAFHEQYF. DNA for the CDR3: TGTGCCAGCAGTTATCAACAGGGGGCGTTCCACGAGCAGTACTTC.